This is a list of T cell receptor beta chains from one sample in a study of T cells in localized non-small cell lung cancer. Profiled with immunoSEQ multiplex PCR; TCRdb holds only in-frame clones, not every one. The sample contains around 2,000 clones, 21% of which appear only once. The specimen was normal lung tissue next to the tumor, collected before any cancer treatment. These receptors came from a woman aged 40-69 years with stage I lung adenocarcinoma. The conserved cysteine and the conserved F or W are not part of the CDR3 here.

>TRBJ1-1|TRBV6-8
ASSYRGSLAF
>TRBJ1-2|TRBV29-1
SVEDRRYGYT
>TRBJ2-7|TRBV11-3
ASSLGGRLSSYEQY
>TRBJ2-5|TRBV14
ASSRSGRQGTQY
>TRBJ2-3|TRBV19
ASSVDIQRQGTQY
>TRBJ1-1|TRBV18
ASSLRQGRYTEAF
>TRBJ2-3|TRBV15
ASSPVAITDTQY
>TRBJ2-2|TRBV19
ASRKRASQNTGELF
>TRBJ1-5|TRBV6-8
ASTRHFPNQPQH
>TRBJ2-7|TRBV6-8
ASSPGDYGGYEQY
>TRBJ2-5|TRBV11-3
ASSLSGGLGETQY
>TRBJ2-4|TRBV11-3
ASSPDRVGSKNIQY
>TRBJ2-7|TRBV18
ASSTGTGEVEQY
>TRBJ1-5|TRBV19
ASRWGEDYGQPQH
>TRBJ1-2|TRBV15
ATSRDHRDVVYGYT
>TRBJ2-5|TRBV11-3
ASSRQGAPQETQY
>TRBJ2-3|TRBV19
ASSVGRSTDTQY
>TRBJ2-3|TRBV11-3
ASSHPWSGGPDTQY
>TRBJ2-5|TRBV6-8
ASSYVPGLAGAKETQY
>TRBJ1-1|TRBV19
ASIDRATVNTEAF
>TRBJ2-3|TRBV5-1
ASSLEGLAGGTTDTQY
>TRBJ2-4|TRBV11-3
ASSLGGDRNIQY
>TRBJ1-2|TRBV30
ASRGLYGYT
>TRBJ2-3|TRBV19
ASSISGADTQY
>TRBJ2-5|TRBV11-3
ASSLDGRREETQY
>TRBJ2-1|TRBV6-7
ASSYSGDRTNNEQF
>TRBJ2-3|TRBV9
ASRRDPAADTQY
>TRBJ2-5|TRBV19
ASSIGAAQETQY
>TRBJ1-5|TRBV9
ASSVRAGQYQPQH
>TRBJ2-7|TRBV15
ATSKFSGNYEQY
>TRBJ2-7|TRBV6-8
ASKTGAYEQY
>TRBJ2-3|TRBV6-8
ASSWGLASDTQY
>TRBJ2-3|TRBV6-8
ASSVLIRASTDTQY
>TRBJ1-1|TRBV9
ASSVVGGEAF
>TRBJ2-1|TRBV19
ASSIVVRLTSGGYNEQF
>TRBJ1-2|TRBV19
ASIKGGAGGGGYT
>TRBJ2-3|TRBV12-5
ASGLRTSQTDTQY
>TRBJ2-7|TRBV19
ASRFLDRADEQY
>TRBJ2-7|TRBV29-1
SVQGQGAGEQY
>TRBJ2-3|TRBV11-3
ASSPKRGTDTQY
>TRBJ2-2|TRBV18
ASSPSDRGITGELF
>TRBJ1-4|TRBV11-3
ASSSDGRAEKLF
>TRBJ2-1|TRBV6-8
ASSSINRATTEQF
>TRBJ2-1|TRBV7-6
ASSIVGGGADEQF
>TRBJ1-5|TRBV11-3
ASSQQGNSNQPQH
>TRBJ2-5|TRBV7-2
ASTLLASETQY
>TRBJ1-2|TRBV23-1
ASSQGRTVTNYGYT
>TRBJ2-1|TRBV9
ASNLQGERGEQF
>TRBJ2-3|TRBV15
ATSRGLDRGWADTQY
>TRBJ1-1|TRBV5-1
ASSLYRDSNTEAF
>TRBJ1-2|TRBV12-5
ASGLDQGRGYT
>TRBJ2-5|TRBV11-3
ASSLVASGGQETQY